This record looks at one T cell receptor (beta chain) sequence and its context. The antigen remains unidentified. These data come from a study of CD8+ T cells in alopecia areata. Background on the study: Those patients who were treated received oral tofacitinib, which was given at 5 to 10 mg twice daily for moderate-to-severe alopecia areata. Scalp area affected, as a percentage, set the severity score of treated patients. General study points: Sharing of TCR sequences between patients (possibly for HLA-related reasons) was less clear than in mice. In scalp and blood, many expanded lesional clones persisted during tofacitinib.

Documented treatment: oral pan-JAK inhibitor, 5-10 mg twice daily. Trimming pared 8 bases from V and 4 bases from J, leaving 14 bases between. The CDR3 sequence is 13 residues long. Per the germline V gene, CDR1 is MNHNS and CDR2 is SASEGT. Reverse transcription of extracted RNA yielded cDNA, which provided the sequencing template. Assay: immunoSEQ multiplex PCR; the TCRdb copy retains only in-frame clones and omits some. The table has approximately 200,000 clones, roughly three fifths seen once; the top ten hold about 3%. Here the sequenced sample was CD4+ T cells sorted from blood, taken at week 4, from a patient treated with tofacitinib. The rearrangement uses TRBV6-1 and TRBJ2-5, with a possible D match to TRBD2 (5 bases). This sequence originates from a human donor with alopecia areata. The CDR3 loop reads CASDWGVRETQYF. DNA for the CDR3: TGTGCCAGCGATTGGGGAGTACGAGAGACCCAGTACTTC.